The 6 T cell receptor beta chains below were found in one sample sequenced in a study of post-analysis software for immune sequencing data. General study findings and limits: Patients carried a handful of TRBV segments more frequently than controls did, and TRBV5-6, TRBV5-1 and TRBV20-1 were among them.

Which antigens these TCRs recognize remains unknown. The TCR beta cDNA libraries contained unique molecular identifiers. TCRdb re-derived calls from the PCR reads in MiXCR, one entry per CDR3 protein. The sample includes approximately 360,000 distinct CDR3 sequences, less than 40% seen only once; the top ten take about an eighth. Specimen: blood. The origin of the receptors is a girl aged 10 to 17 with multiple sclerosis.

The CDR3 is CASSFLRGGQETQYF. CDR3 nucleotide sequence: TGTGCCAGCAGTTTCCTCAGGGGGGGCCAAGAGACCCAGTACTTC. The V gene is TRBV27, the J gene TRBJ2-5; D is possibly TRBD1 or TRBD2 (7 bases each). V shed 3 bases and J shed 1 base, with 12 bases lying between them. Germline CDR1 MNHEY, CDR2 SMNVEV (reference sequence). The CDR3 length is 15 residues.

The rearrangement joins TRBV4-1 to TRBJ2-7; D uncertain. With 1 base removed from V and 0 bases from J, the gap between germline ends came to 10 bases. Germline CDR1 reads MGHRA; CDR2 reads YSYEKL. The CDR3 loop spans 15 amino acids. CDR3 sequence reads: CASSQGARGSYEQYF. CDR3 DNA sequence: TGCGCCAGCAGCCAAGGGGCGAGAGGCTCCTACGAGCAGTACTTC.

The chain links TRBV5-5 to TRBJ1-2; TRBD1 aligns across 9 bases. The germline V gene encodes CDR1 SGHKS and CDR2 YYEKEE (reference sequence). This CDR3 is built from 15 residues. V shed 2 bases, J shed 1 base, and the junction held 3 bases outside the gene matches. CDR3 residues: CASSLYRGLNYGYTF. The CDR3 DNA reads TGTGCCAGCAGCTTATACAGGGGGCTTAACTATGGCTACACCTTC.

This clonotype came up a few times. This chain links TRBV5-1 with TRBJ2-3; possibly TRBD2 for D (6 bases). The CDR3 contains 16 residues. Germline V gene data show CDR1 as SGHRS and CDR2 as YFSETQ. The V gene lost 0 bases and the J gene lost 1 base, with 12 bases spanning the gap. The DNA of the CDR3 is TGCGCCAGCAGCTTGGGACTAGTCCTACGCACAGATACGCAGTATTTT. As protein: CASSLGLVLRTDTQYF. The full variable domain, in which reference TRBV5-1 and TRBJ2-3 provide the parts outside the CDR3, is KAGVTQTPRYLIKTRGQQVTLSCSPISGHRSVSWYQQTPGQGLQFLFEYFSETQRNKGNFPGRFSGRQFSNSRSEMNVSTLELGDSALYLCASSLGLVLRTDTQYFGPGTRLTVL.

Many counts were recorded for this clonotype. The V and J genes are TRBV20-1 and TRBJ2-5; 10 nucleotides agree with TRBD2. Germline loops: CDR1 DFQATT, CDR2 SNEGSKA (reference sequence). The CDR3 covers 14 residues. V gave up 3 bases and J gave up 2 bases; unmatched junction bases: 3. CDR3 coding DNA: TGCAGTGCTAGGGCAGCGGGGGGGCAAGAGACCCAGTACTTC. Protein sequence: CSARAAGGQETQYF.

Concerning this clonotype itself: This may come from a read error, since a much larger clone is one base off. The rearrangement uses TRBV20-1 and TRBJ2-3, with TRBD2 identical over 8 bases. After removal of 0 bases from V and 0 bases from J, the junction contained 5 bases not matched to a gene. The CDR3 is 16 residues long. Germline V gives CDR1 DFQATT, CDR2 SNEGSKA (reference sequence). The CDR3 nucleotides read TGCAGTGCTAGAGATTATAGCGGGGAGAGCACAGATACGCAGTATTTT. This translates into CSARDYSGESTDTQYF.